The following is a T cell receptor (beta chain) sequence with its context. This clonotype appeared a few times. Its antigen remains undetermined. Per-base qualities were not stored, and no clone one base away is much larger. Moderately to severely active disease, a Clinical Activity Score of at least 3, a NOSPECS grade of at least 4, and a duration under 3 months were present in ophthalmopathy patients. Any patient with an uncontrolled infection, another autoimmune disease, pregnancy or lactation was excluded. Diagnoses were based on clinical symptoms, serum thyroxine and TRAb, thyroid ultrasound and orbital computed tomography. PBMCs were isolated from 8 to 10 ml of fresh peripheral blood by Ficoll-Paque density gradient centrifugation. Total RNA was extracted using Trizol reagent, and RNA quality was assessed on an Agilent 2100 Bioanalyzer. TCR beta CDR3 regions were amplified from RNA transcripts. For the first round of RT-PCR on the TCR CDR3, the HTBI primer set was used together with the Qiagen OneStep RT-PCR kit. A second multiplex PCR round built the libraries, followed by size selection and purification. Sequencing of the libraries was done on an Illumina HiSeq2000 using paired-end 100 bp reads. Processing in the source paper ran as follows. SOAPnuke was used to process the raw data, removing reads that contained adapters or uncalled bases, had a mean Phred below 15, or lacked an exact match to the constant primer or identifier. High-quality paired reads were merged with COPE v1.2.5, and unique nucleotide sequences were defined as clonotypes. MiTCR v1.1 was used to align the clonotypes against IMGT TRBV, TRBD and TRBJ reference segments. The analysis included only V-J combinations with a frequency above 0.0001, which together covered around 99% of the repertoires. A TCS score was defined as the ratio of F50 (clonal expansion) to E x V (chaos), with BLOSUM62-based TCRdist applied between CDR3 peptides within each V-J. Welch's t-statistics and random forest reduced fewer than 550 V-J features to roughly 13, which were used in a naive Bayes classifier (R e1071). The public sequencing data were trimmed at Q25 with fastp and processed into clonotypes with MiXCR by TCRdb, which kept only in-frame beta chains. Each CDR3 protein appears once, grouped with its most common genes and DNA. TCRdb assigned the V and J calls; the authors' analysis was not used. Within this sample are a few hundred thousand distinct CDR3 sequences, with around a fifth of them counted one time only. About 53% of the sample is held by the ten biggest clonotypes.

These data come from a study of T cells in Graves' hyperthyroidism and ophthalmopathy (dated by TCRdb to the late 2010s). About the full investigation: Peripheral blood samples were taken at initial diagnosis, before any treatment was given. The study also compared thyroid tissue and blood T-cell repertoires from several Graves' hyperthyroidism patients. The roughly 99 discovery patients were divided at random into training and test sets in a 7:3 ratio. Once sampling was done, hyperthyroidism patients were given methimazole at a starting dose of 30 mg daily, whereas ophthalmopathy patients were given high-dose intravenous methylprednisolone. TCR V-J signatures able to tell the groups apart were searched for in a discovery cohort of 90 to 100 patients, of whom over 40 had Graves' ophthalmopathy and 55 to 65 had stable Graves' hyperthyroidism. According to the paper, TCR Vbeta CDR3 sequencing was carried out on some 140 peripheral blood samples, which came from fewer than 50 ophthalmopathy, under 80 hyperthyroidism and around 17 progressor patients. Whether ophthalmopathy could be predicted prospectively was tested in an independent validation cohort made up of under 20 hyperthyroidism patients plus 17 patients who later progressed to ophthalmopathy. Overall results and qualifications from the work: A model built on a 13 V-J signature distinguished ophthalmopathy from stable hyperthyroidism, reaching around 88% sensitivity and about 81% specificity in cross-validation and 80%/75% in testing. No statistical method was used to set the sample size in advance, and investigators knew the group allocation. In validation, the model predicted progression to ophthalmopathy with over 65% sensitivity and 72.22% specificity, a median of 6.5 months before onset. Most expanded thyroid clonotypes (frequency above 0.001) were also detected in blood, suggesting blood repertoires may reflect thyroid immune responses.

This receptor was obtained from a woman in her 70s with Graves' ophthalmopathy. Sample: blood.

For the CDR3, the sequence is CASSPGLAGIEQYF. The bases read TGTGCCAGCAGCCCGGGACTAGCGGGAATCGAGCAGTACTTC. The sequence is built from TRBV6-1 and TRBJ2-7, and 13 junctional nucleotides match TRBD2. V is trimmed back by 6 bases and J by 6 bases, and the junction contains 5 bases that no gene match accounts for. Spanning cysteine to phenylalanine, the CDR3 consists of 14 amino acids. Of all the DNA, just the CDR3 is kept, 42 bases in frame from base 1. Based on the germline V gene, the CDR1 and CDR2 sequences are MNHNS and SASEGT.